This TCR beta chain is from a study of OX40 agonist ivuxolimab in advanced cancers. With regard to this clone: At one of its ends the junction is not consistent with the germline gene, which may arise from a read error. The sample carries other DNA sequences with the same CDR3.

Sequencing used immunoSEQ multiplex PCR; TCRdb keeps in-frame clones, though not all of them. The data contain about 50,000 clones, approximately 91% of them singletons. In germline, CDR1 is MNHEY, CDR2 SVGAGI. The CDR3 sequence is 11 residues long. Here the sequenced sample was CD4+ or CD8+ T cells sorted from blood, taken in a trial of the OX40 agonist ivuxolimab. This receptor was identified in an adult with an advanced solid tumor such as melanoma, head and neck, liver or kidney cancer. The chain employs TRBV6-5 and TRBJ2-3, with D uncertain. For the CDR3, the DNA is TGTGCCAGCAGTAGCAGAGATACGCAGTATTTT. Protein sequence: CASSSRDTQYF.